This T cell receptor (beta chain) was observed in a study of T cell repertoires in cytomegalovirus infection. Worth noting for this clonotype: Its target is not known.

Germline V lookup: CDR1 SGHVS, CDR2 FQNEAQ. Germline trimming cut 1 base from V and 6 bases from J; bases unmatched to any gene: 8. The CDR3 contains 16 residues. TCRdb recomputed calls from the reads with MiXCR, one row per CDR3 protein. The sample yields some 270,000 distinct CDR3 sequences, under 25% seen once. Study outcomes and limitations: Dominating the ex vivo response were TCR beta clonotypes that were CMV-specific and HLA-C-restricted.

This chain connects TRBV7-8 to TRBJ2-1; 8 bases are a match to TRBD1. Sequences were derived from cultured PBMCs, sampled from culture after CMV antigen stimulation. The clonotype comes from a human donor in good health (CMV status not recorded). Some clones in this sample may be carry-over from other donors' samples. Here the CDR3 reads CASSLVMGQVGNEQFF. The DNA of the CDR3 is TGTGCCAGCAGCTTAGTAATGGGACAGGTTGGCAATGAGCAGTTCTTC.